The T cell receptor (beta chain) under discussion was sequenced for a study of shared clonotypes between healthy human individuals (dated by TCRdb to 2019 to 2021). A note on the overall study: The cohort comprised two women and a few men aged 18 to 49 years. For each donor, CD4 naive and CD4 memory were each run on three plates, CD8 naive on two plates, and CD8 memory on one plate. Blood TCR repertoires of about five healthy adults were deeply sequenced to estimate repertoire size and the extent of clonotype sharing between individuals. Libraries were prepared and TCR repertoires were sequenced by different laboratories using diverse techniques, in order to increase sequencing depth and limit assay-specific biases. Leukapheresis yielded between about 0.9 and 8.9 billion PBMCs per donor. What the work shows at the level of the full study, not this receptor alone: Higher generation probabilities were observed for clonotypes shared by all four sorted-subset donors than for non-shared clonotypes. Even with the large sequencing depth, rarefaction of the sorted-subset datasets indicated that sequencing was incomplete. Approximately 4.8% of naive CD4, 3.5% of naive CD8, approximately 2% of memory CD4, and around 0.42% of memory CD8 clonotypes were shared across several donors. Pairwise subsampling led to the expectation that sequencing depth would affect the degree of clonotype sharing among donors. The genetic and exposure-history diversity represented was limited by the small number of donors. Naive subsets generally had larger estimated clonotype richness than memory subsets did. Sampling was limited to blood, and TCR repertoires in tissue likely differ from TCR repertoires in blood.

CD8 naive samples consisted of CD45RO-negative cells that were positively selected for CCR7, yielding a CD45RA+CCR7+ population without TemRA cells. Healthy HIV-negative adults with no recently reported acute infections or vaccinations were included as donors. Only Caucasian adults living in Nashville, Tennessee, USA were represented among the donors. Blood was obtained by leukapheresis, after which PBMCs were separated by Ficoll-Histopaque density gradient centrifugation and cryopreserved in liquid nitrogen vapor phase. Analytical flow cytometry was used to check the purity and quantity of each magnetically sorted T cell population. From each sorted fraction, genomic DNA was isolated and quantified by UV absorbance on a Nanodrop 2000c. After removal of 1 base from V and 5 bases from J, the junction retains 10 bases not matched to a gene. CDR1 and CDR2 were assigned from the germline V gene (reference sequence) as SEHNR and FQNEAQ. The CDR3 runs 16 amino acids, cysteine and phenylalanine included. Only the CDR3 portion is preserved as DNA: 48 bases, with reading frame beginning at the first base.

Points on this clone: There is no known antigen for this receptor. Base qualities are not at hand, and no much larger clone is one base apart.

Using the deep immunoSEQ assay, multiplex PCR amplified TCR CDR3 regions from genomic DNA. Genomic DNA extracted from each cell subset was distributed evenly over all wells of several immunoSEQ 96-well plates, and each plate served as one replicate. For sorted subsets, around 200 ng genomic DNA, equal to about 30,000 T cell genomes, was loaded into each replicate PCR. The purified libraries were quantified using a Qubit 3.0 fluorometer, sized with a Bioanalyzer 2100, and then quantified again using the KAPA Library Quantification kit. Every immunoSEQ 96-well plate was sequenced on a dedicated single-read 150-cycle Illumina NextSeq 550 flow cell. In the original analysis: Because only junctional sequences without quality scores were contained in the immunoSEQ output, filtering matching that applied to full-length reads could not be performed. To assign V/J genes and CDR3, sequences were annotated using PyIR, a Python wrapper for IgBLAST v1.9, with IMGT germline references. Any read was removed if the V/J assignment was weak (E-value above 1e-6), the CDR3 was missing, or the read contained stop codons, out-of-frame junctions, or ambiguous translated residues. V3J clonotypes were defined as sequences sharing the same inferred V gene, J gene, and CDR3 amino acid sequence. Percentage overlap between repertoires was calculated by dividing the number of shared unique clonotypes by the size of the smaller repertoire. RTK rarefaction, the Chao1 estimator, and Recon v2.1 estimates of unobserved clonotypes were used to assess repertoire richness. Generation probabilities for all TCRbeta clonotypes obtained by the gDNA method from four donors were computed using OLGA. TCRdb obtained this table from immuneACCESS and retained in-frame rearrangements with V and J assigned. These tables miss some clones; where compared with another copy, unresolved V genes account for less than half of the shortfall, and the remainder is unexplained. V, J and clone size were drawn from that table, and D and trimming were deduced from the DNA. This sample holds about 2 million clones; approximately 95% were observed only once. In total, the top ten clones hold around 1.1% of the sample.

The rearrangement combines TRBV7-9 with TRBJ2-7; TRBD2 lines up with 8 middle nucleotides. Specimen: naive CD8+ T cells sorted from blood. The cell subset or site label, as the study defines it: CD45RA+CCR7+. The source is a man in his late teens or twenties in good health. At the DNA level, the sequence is TGTGCCAGCAGCTTAGAGCCGGGAGGGCCTCTCCACGAGCAGTACTTC. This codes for CASSLEPGGPLHEQYF.